A single sample is the source of the 14 T cell receptor beta chains below, sequenced in a study of cytomegalovirus exposure and HLA in healthy donors. 60 Vbeta and 13 Jbeta primers were used in PCR. Assay: immunoSEQ multiplex PCR; the TCRdb copy retains only in-frame clones and omits some. The sample has around 200,000 clones, around 75% seen once. Material: PBMCs. Every receptor here comes from a woman under 40 in good health and CMV-seropositive.

The chain is built from TRBV6-1 and TRBJ2-7; TRBD2 is a possible D gene (6 bases). Germline CDR1 is MNHNS and CDR2 is SASEGT. V lost 4 bases, J lost 1 base, and 11 bases lay in between. The CDR3 extends over 14 amino acids. The CDR3: CASSVGRGSYEQYF. CDR3 nucleotide sequence: TGTGCCAGCAGTGTGGGACGGGGGTCCTACGAGCAGTACTTC.

This clone occurred once. V and J are TRBV18 and TRBJ1-4, with D uncertain. The CDR3 spans 17 residues. V dropped 6 bases and J dropped 0 bases, with 17 bases sitting between them. Per the germline V gene, CDR1 is KGHSH and CDR2 is LQKENI. The CDR3 DNA is TGTGCCAGCTCTACCGGGCCCGGGGATGCAACTAATGAAAAACTGTTTTTT. Protein: CASSTGPGDATNEKLFF.

This clone was observed a handful of times. The junction does not match germline at one end; this may be a read error. This chain uses TRBV28 with TRBJ2-2; TRBD1 might be the D (5 bases). The CDR3 is 15 amino acids. Per germline, CDR1 MDHEN and CDR2 SYDVKM. The CDR3 sequence is CAGSLTERVTGELFF. The CDR3 DNA reads as TGTGCCGGCAGTTTGACAGAAAGAGTTACCGGGGAGCTGTTTTTT.

This clone is a singleton in its sample. J is TRBJ2-2 and V is TRBV27; TRBD2 matches 8 bases. This CDR3 spans 19 amino acids. The germline CDR1 and CDR2 sequences are MNHEY and SMNVEV (reference sequence). Trimming cost V 3 bases and J 3 bases; bases outside gene matches: 15. Here the CDR3 reads CASSLPRGLDRSHTGELFF. In nucleotides, the CDR3 is TGTGCCAGCAGTTTGCCGCGGGGACTAGACCGATCGCACACCGGGGAGCTGTTTTTT.

The rearrangement joins TRBV28 to TRBJ1-1; possible D gene TRBD1, 6 bases. Per germline, CDR1 MDHEN and CDR2 SYDVKM. This CDR3 is 17 amino acids long. The V gene lost 3 bases and the J gene lost 0 bases, with 17 bases spanning the gap. Here the CDR3 DNA reads TGTGCCAGCAGTTTTTGGGGGCTCTCACAAATGAACACTGAAGCTTTCTTT. Protein sequence: CASSFWGLSQMNTEAFF.

The chain couples TRBV5-4 to TRBJ2-7, with a possible D match to TRBD1 (6 bases). V was cut by 4 bases and J by 1 base, with 9 bases left in between. CDR1 and CDR2 (germline): SGHNT, YYREEE (reference sequence). CDR3 length equals 13 residues. The CDR3 reads CASSGDISYEQYF. In nucleotides, the CDR3 is TGTGCCAGCAGCGGGGACATTTCCTACGAGCAGTACTTC.

The chain employs TRBV5-4 and TRBJ2-7; 9 nucleotides agree with TRBD1. Trimming at V came to 3 bases and at J to 5 bases, leaving 12 bases not matched to a gene. Germline CDR1 is SGHNT and CDR2 is YYREEE (reference sequence). There are 16 residues in the CDR3. The CDR3 sequence: CASSWGGQGYSDEQYF. In DNA form, the CDR3 reads TGTGCCAGCAGCTGGGGGGGACAGGGTTATTCCGACGAGCAGTACTTC.

The CDR3 region has the DNA TGTGCCAGCAGTTCCCCGGGTAGCGCCATGTACGAGCAGTACTTC. As protein: CASSSPGSAMYEQYF. V is TRBV28 and J is TRBJ2-7; weak D call: TRBD2 (5 bases). V was cut by 4 bases and J by 4 bases, with 17 bases left in between. The CDR3 length is 15 residues. In germline, CDR1 is MDHEN, CDR2 SYDVKM.

This clone was seen once. V usage is TRBV13 and J usage is TRBJ2-2; 10 positions agree with TRBD2. The CDR3 is 17 amino acids. Per germline, CDR1 PRHDT and CDR2 FYEKMQ (reference sequence). After removal of 4 bases from V and 4 bases from J, the junction contained 9 bases not matched to a gene. The CDR3 loop is CASSSRTSGGGTGELFF. CDR3 coding DNA: TGTGCCAGCAGCTCGCGGACTAGCGGAGGGGGCACCGGGGAGCTGTTTTTT. Together with reference TRBV13 and TRBJ2-2, the CDR3 gives the full variable domain: AAGVIQSPRHLIKEKRETATLKCYPIPRHDTVYWYQQGPGQDPQFLISFYEKMQSDKGSIPDRFSAQQFSDYHSELNMSSLELGDSALYFCASSSRTSGGGTGELFFGEGSRLTVL.

This sequence joins TRBV15 and TRBJ2-3, with D possibly matching TRBD1 (6 bases). V dropped 3 bases and J dropped 6 bases, with 13 bases sitting between them. CDR1 and CDR2 from the germline V gene are LNHNV and YYDKDF (reference sequence). This CDR3 has 14 amino acids. The chain's CDR3 is CATSSQGPGDTQYF. The CDR3, as DNA: TGTGCCACCAGCAGTCAGGGGCCAGGGGATACGCAGTATTTT.

The chain uses TRBV9 and TRBJ2-5; maybe TRBD2 (5 bases). The J call may be faulty, since TRBJ2-7 better matches the DNA end. The CDR3 runs 14 residues. Germline-derived CDR1 and CDR2 are SGDLS and YYNGEE. In DNA form, the CDR3 reads TGTCCAAAACGGGGTACCAAATTCTCCTACGAGCAGTACTTC. This encodes CPKRGTKFSYEQYF.

This clone was observed a single time. The chain carries TRBV29-1 and TRBJ1-4; D is ambiguous. The CDR3 is made up of 11 amino acids. Germline CDR1 is SQVTM and CDR2 is ANQGSEA. V was cut by 7 bases and J by 4 bases, with 7 bases left in between. The CDR3 sequence is CSGLVNEKLFF. For the CDR3, the DNA is TGCAGCGGACTCGTTAATGAAAAACTGTTTTTT.

The J gene is TRBJ2-7, the V gene TRBV4-1; D may be TRBD2 (6 bases). V gave up 1 base and J gave up 4 bases, with 14 bases separating them. This CDR3 spans 15 amino acids. CDR1 is MGHRA and CDR2 is YSYEKL in the germline V gene. The CDR3 nucleotides are TGCGCCAGCAGCCAAGTCTGGGCTGGGGGGTACGAGCAGTACTTC. This sequence encodes CASSQVWAGGYEQYF.

The chain combines TRBV19 with TRBJ1-4; D remains unclear. Trimming pared 5 bases from V and 4 bases from J, leaving 11 bases between. The CDR3 is 14 amino acids. Germline CDR1 LNHDA, CDR2 SQIVND (reference sequence). CDR3 loop: CASSPRRGNEKLFF. CDR3 sequence (DNA): TGTGCCAGTAGTCCCCGGCGAGGTAATGAAAAACTGTTTTTT.